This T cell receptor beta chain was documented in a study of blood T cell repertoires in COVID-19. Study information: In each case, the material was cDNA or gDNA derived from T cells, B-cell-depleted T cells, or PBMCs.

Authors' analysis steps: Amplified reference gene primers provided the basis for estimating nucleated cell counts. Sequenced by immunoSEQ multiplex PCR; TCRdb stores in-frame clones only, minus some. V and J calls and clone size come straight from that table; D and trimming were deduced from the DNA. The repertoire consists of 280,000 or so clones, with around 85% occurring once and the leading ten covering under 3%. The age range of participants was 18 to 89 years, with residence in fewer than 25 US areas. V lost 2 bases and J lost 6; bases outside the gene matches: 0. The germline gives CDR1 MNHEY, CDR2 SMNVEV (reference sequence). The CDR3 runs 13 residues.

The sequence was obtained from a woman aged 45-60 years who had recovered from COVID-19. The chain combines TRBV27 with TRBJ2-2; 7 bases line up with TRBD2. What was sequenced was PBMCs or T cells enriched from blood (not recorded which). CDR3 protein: CASSLAGAGELFF. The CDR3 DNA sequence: TGTGCCAGCAGTTTAGCGGGAGCCGGGGAGCTGTTTTTT.